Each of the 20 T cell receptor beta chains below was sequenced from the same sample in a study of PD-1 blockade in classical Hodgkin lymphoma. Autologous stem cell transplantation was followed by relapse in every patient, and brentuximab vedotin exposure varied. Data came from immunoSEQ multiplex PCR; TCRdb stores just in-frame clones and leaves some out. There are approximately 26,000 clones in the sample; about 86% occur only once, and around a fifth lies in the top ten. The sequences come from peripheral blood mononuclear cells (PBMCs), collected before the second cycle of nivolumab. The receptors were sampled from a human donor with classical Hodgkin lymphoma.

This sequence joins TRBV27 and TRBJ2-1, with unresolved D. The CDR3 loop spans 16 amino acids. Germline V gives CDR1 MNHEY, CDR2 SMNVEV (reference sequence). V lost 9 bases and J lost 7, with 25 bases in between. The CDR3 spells CARRLTRLRYFNEQFF. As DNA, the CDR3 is TGTGCCAGGAGACTTACCAGGCTCCGGTATTTTAATGAGCAGTTCTTC.

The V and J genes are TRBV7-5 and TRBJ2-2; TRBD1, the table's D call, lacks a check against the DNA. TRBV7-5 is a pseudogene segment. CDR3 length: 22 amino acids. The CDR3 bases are TGTGCCAGAAGCTACGTTATAGACGCCCCAAAGGAAGACAGAAACGAGAGCGGGGAGCTGTTTTTT. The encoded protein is CARSYVIDAPKEDRNESGELFF.

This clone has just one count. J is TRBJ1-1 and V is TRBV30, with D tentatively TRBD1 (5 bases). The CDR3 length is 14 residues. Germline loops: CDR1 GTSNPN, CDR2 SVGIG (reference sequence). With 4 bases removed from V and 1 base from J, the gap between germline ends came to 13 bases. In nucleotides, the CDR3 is TGTGCCTGGAAGGGGAGGACGGGGAACACTGAAGCTTTCTTT. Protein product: CAWKGRTGNTEAFF.

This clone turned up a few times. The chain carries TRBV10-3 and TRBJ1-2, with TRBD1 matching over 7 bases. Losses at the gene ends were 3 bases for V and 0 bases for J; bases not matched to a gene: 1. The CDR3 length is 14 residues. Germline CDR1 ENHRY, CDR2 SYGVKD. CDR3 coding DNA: TGTGCCATCAGTGAACAGGGGTCTAACTATGGCTACACCTTC. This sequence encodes CAISEQGSNYGYTF.

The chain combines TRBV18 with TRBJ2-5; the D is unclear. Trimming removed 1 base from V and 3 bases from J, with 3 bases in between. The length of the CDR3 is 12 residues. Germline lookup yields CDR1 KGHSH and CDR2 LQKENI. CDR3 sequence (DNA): TGTGCCAGCTCACCACGGGAAGAGACCCAGTACTTC. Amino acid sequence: CASSPREETQYF.

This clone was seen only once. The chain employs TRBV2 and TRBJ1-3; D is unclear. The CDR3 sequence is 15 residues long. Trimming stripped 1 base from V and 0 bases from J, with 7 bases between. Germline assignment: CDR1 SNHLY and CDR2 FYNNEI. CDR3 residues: CASSEVGISGNTIYF. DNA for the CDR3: TGTGCCAGCAGTGAAGTAGGGATCTCTGGAAACACCATATATTTT.

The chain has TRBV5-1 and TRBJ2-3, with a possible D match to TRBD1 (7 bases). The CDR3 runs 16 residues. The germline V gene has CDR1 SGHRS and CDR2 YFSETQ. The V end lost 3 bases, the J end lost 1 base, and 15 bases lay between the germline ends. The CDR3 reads CASSSKTGEGTDTQYF. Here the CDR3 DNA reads TGCGCCAGCAGCTCGAAAACAGGGGAGGGCACAGATACGCAGTATTTT.

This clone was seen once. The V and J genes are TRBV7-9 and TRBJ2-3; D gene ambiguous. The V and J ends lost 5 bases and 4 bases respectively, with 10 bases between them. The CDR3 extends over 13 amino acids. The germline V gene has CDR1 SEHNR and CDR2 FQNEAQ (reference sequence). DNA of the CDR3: TGTGCCAGCAGCCCAAAAGTGGCAGATACGCAGTATTTT. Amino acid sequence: CASSPKVADTQYF. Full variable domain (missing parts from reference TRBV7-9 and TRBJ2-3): DTGVSQNPRHKITKRGQNVTFRCDPISEHNRLYWYRQTLGQGPEFLTYFQNEAQLEKSRLLSDRFSAERPKGSFSTLEIQRTEQGDSAMYLCASSPKVADTQYFGPGTRLTVL.

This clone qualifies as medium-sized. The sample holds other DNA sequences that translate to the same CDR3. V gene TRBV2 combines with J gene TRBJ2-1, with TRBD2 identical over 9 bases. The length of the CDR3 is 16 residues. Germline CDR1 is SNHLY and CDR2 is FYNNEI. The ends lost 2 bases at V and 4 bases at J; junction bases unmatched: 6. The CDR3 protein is CASSESAGGFYNEQFF. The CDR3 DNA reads TGTGCCAGCAGTGAATCGGCGGGAGGGTTTTACAATGAGCAGTTCTTC.

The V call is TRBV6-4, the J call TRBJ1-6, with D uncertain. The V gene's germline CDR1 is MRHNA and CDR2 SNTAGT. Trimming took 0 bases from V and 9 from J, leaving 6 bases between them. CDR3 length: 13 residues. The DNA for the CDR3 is TGTGCCAGCAGTGACTCTGAGGTTTCACCCCTCCACTTT. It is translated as CASSDSEVSPLHF.

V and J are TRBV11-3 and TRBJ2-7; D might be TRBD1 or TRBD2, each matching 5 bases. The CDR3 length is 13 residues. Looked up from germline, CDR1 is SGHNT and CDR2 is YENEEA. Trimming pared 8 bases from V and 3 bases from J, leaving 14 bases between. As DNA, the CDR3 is TGTGCCAGCTACCCAGGGAGTATCTACGAGCAGTACTTC. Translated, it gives CASYPGSIYEQYF.

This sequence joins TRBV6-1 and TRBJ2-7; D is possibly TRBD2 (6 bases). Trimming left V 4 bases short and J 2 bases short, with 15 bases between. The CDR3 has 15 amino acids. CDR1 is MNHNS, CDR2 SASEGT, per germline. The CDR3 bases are TGTGCCAGCAGTGCCGGGGACTCCTCGACCTACGAGCAGTACTTC. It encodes CASSAGDSSTYEQYF.

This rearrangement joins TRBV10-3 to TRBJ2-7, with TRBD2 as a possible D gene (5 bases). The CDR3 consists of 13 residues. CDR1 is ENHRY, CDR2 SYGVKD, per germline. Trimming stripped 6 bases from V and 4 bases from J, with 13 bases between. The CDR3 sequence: CAIRGRLAYEQYF. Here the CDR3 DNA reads TGTGCCATCAGAGGACGGCTAGCTTACGAGCAGTACTTC.

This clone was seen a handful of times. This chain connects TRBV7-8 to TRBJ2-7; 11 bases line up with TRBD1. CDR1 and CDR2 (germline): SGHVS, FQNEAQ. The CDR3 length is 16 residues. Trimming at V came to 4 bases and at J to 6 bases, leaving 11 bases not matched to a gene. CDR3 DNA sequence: TGTGCCAGCAGCTCCCCGGGGGGACAGGGGGGTATCGAGCAGTACTTC. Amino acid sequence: CASSSPGGQGGIEQYF.

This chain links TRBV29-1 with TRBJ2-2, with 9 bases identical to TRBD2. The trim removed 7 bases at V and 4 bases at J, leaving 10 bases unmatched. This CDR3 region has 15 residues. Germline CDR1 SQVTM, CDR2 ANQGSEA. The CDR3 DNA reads TGCAGCGCTACAGGGCGGGGGGGAGGCACCGGGGAGCTGTTTTTT. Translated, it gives CSATGRGGGTGELFF.

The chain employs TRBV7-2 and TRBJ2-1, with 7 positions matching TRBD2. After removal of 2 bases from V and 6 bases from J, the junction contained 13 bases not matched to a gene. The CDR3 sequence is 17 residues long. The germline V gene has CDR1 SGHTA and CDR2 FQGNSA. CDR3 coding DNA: TGTGCCAGCAGCTTATGGGCGAGCGGGGTCCGTGGCAATGAGCAGTTCTTC. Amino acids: CASSLWASGVRGNEQFF.

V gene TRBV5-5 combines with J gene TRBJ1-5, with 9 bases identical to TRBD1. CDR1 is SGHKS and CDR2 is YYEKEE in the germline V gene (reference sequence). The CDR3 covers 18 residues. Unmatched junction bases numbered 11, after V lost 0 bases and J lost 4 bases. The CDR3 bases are TGTGCCAGCAGCTTGGAACCCGGGGGGACAGGGAATAATCAGCCCCAGCATTTT. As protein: CASSLEPGGTGNNQPQHF.

CDR3 in DNA: TGCGCCAGCAGATACGACCCTGACAGGGCCGGCGAGCAGTACTTC. Translation: CASRYDPDRAGEQYF. This chain uses TRBV5-1 with TRBJ2-7; the match to TRBD1 covers 7 bases. Germline CDR1 and CDR2: SGHRS and YFSETQ. The CDR3 extends over 15 amino acids. V lost 5 bases, J lost 6 bases, and 14 bases stayed unmatched.

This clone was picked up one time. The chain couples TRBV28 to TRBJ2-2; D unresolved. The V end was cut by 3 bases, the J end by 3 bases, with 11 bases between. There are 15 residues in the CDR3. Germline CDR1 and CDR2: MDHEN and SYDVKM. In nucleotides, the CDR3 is TGTGCCAGCAGTTTTATTCGGCCACACACCGGGGAGCTGTTTTTT. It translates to CASSFIRPHTGELFF.

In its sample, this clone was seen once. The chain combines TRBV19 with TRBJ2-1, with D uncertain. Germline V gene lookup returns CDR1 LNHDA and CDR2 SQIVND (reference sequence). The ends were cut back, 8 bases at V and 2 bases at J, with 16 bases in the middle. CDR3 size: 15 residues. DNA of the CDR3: TGTGCCAGTCAAGGCGGTGGACCGCCCTACAATGAGCAGTTCTTC. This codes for CASQGGGPPYNEQFF.